One TCR beta chain is described in this entry. This clone was picked up a small number of times. Its antigen specificity is not known. No much larger clone is present one base from it, and per-base qualities are unavailable. With the immunoSEQ assay, which is a bias-controlled multiplex PCR relying on V- and J-specific primers, TCR beta CDR3 regions were amplified from genomic DNA. A proprietary barcode and Illumina adapter sequences were added to the CDR3 amplicons in a second PCR step. An Illumina MiSeq instrument was used to sequence the CDR3 libraries. The original pipeline was this. Export and quality control were done with immunoSEQ Analyzer 3.0, while downstream analyses used R Bioconductor and Immunarch. Only productive rearrangements in the normalized downsampled data set were used to calculate repertoire metrics. Clonotypes larger than 5 templates in the normalized cohort were defined as pathologically expanded. The Inverse Simpson Index served as the measure of repertoire diversity. CMV-specificity analyses were carried out on the non-normalized data set to capture all clonotypes. TCRdb carries this immuneACCESS record with in-frame sequences only. Its versions omit some clonotypes, under half of them owing to an unresolved V gene in the studies checked, with the rest unexplained. That table supplies the V and J calls and clone size; D and trimming were determined from the DNA. In all, the sample holds 15,000 or so clones, and about four fifths of those were seen once. The ten largest clones take up around 5.5% of the sample.

The time point tag for this specimen amounts to: 100 days after allo-HCT. Recipient blood was collected about 28 days before transplant and at days 30, 100 and 180 after transplant. Nuclei Lysis Solution was used to extract genomic DNA from fresh or cryopreserved unfractionated peripheral blood mononuclear cells. This entry comes from a study of T cell clonotyping in hematopoietic cell transplantation (dated by TCRdb to the early 2020s). At the level of the whole study: The study collected roughly 150 blood samples from about 40 consecutive transplant recipients and their related donors. Recruitment of patients was conducted between late 2015 and 2017, and follow-up was continued until September 2020 or death.

Points the paper makes about the study in general: After transplant, TCR diversity in recipients dropped, and pathologically expanded clonotypes climbed progressively between day 30 and day 180. Only a small fraction of recipient repertoires overlapped donor repertoires, with over 95% appearing de novo at the given depth. Inverse Simpson Index values from donors and from recipients before transplant predicted broader TCR repertoire diversity after transplant. The sample size was limited, and CD4 and CD8 repertoire contributions could not be separated because cells were not sorted.

The input for sequencing was PBMCs, taken 100 days after allogeneic stem cell transplant. The clonotype was recovered from a female patient aged 40-49 years who had an allogeneic stem cell transplant from a related donor, so T cells may come from the graft donor. Some clones in this sample may be carry-over from other donors' samples.

For the CDR3, the sequence is CASSSSTDTQYF. The DNA sequence follows: TGTGCCAGCAGCTCCTCCACAGATACGCAGTATTTT. The rearrangement joined TRBV7-2 to TRBJ2-3; the D gene lacks a confident call. The CDR3 covers 12 residues, taking in both the cysteine and the phenylalanine. The entry retains the CDR3 DNA only, 36 bases that are in frame from base 1. At the junction V is shortened by 4 bases and J by 2 bases, with 4 bases in between. Via the germline V gene, CDR1 is SGHTA and CDR2 FQGNSA.